This T cell receptor (beta chain) was sequenced for a study of T cells in Graves' hyperthyroidism and ophthalmopathy. Trimming pared 4 bases from V and 8 bases from J, leaving 12 bases between. Germline-derived CDR1 and CDR2 are SGHRS and YFSETQ. The CDR3 is made up of 13 amino acids. The TCR beta CDR3 regions underwent amplification using RNA transcripts as the source. The primer set for the first-round RT-PCR of the TCR CDR3 was HTBI. TCRdb passed the multiplex PCR reads through MiXCR, listing each CDR3 protein once. The table records approximately 870,000 distinct CDR3 sequences, about 38% of them present only once.

V usage is TRBV5-1 and J usage is TRBJ1-4, with D maybe TRBD1 (5 bases). Source material: blood. The sequence derives from a man between 18 and 29 years old with Graves' hyperthyroidism. CDR3 region: CASSRDLGEKLFF. CDR3 nucleotide sequence: TGCGCCAGCAGCCGGGACTTGGGGGAAAAACTGTTTTTT.